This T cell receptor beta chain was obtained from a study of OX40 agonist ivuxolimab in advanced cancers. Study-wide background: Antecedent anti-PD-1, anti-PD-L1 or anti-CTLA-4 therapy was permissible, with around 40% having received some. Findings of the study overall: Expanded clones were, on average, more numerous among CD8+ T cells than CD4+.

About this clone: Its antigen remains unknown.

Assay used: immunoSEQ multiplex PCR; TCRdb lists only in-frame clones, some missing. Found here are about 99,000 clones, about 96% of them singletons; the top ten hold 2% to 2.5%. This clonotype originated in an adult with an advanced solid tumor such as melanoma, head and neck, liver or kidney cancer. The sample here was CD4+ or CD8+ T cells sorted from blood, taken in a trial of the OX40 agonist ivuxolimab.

CDR3 amino acids: CASSPRGSGDTQYF. DNA for the CDR3: TGTGCCAGCAGCCCCAGGGGATCGGGGGATACGCAGTATTTT. This chain connects TRBV11-3 to TRBJ2-3, with D possibly matching TRBD1 (6 bases). The V end lost 5 bases, the J end lost 6 bases, and 15 bases lay between the germline ends. Germline V gene sequence: CDR1 SGHNT, CDR2 YENEEA. This CDR3 contains 14 residues.